The 21 T cell receptor beta chains given below trace back to one sample, sequenced in a study of T cell changes during pregnancy in multiple sclerosis. This table comes from immunoSEQ multiplex PCR, and its TCRdb copy is limited to in-frame clones, with some not included. The repertoire holds about 79,000 clones, with around 90% as singletons. The sample was CD4+ T cells from peripheral blood mononuclear cells, taken in the second trimester of pregnancy. The receptors come from a female donor with multiple sclerosis, enrolled in a pregnancy study.

This clone has only one observation. V gene TRBV18 combines with J gene TRBJ2-1; D might be TRBD1 (6 bases). V was trimmed by 6 bases and J by 2 bases, leaving 8 bases between them. This CDR3 comprises 13 residues. Germline values: CDR1 KGHSH, CDR2 LQKENI. CDR3 sequence reads: CASSRQAYNEQFF. In nucleotides, the CDR3 is TGTGCCAGCTCCAGACAGGCCTACAATGAGCAGTTCTTC.

V gene TRBV19 combines with J gene TRBJ2-3; D unclear. From germline, CDR1 is LNHDA and CDR2 SQIVND (reference sequence). V was cut by 5 bases and J by 6 bases, with 9 bases left in between. This CDR3 spans 12 amino acids. The CDR3 DNA reads as TGTGCCAGTAGTCGCTCCGAGGATACGCAGTATTTT. Translation gives CASSRSEDTQYF.

The chain carries TRBV5-6 and TRBJ2-1, with 9 bases matching TRBD2. Germline V gene data show CDR1 as SGHDT and CDR2 as YYEEEE. J lost 6 bases, V lost 1 base, and 8 bases had no gene match. The CDR3 is 16 amino acids. The DNA for the CDR3 is TGTGCCAGCAGCTTGTGGCGGGAGGGCATAGGCAATGAGCAGTTCTTC. Translation: CASSLWREGIGNEQFF.

V is TRBV7-9 and J is TRBJ2-2; the D is unclear. Trimming stripped 1 base from V and 0 bases from J, with 9 bases between. Germline values: CDR1 SEHNR, CDR2 FQNEAQ (reference sequence). The CDR3 consists of 16 residues. The CDR3 region is CASSLVVTPNTGELFF. The DNA of the CDR3 is TGTGCCAGCAGCTTAGTAGTGACTCCGAACACCGGGGAGCTGTTTTTT. Full variable domain (remainder filled in from reference TRBV7-9 and TRBJ2-2): DTGVSQNPRHKITKRGQNVTFRCDPISEHNRLYWYRQTLGQGPEFLTYFQNEAQLEKSRLLSDRFSAERPKGSFSTLEIQRTEQGDSAMYLCASSLVVTPNTGELFFGEGSRLTVL.

The chain's CDR3 is CASSLWDREFNTQYF. The CDR3 DNA reads TGTGCCAGCAGCTTGTGGGACAGGGAATTTAATACGCAGTATTTT. The chain employs TRBV5-6 and TRBJ2-3; 9 positions agree with TRBD1. J was trimmed by 7 bases and V by 1 base; bases with no gene match: 7. Per the germline V gene, CDR1 is SGHDT and CDR2 is YYEEEE. The CDR3 spans 15 residues.

The chain links TRBV5-1 to TRBJ1-5; perhaps TRBD1 as D (6 bases). Germline CDR1 and CDR2: SGHRS and YFSETQ. The CDR3 totals 14 residues. Deletions cut 6 bases from V and 5 bases from J, with 15 bases between. For the CDR3, the DNA is TGCGCCAGCAAGTTGGGGGCCGGGGATCAGCCCCAGCATTTT. Its protein is CASKLGAGDQPQHF.

The J gene is TRBJ1-4, the V gene TRBV19, with a possible D match to TRBD1 (5 bases). Trimming took 7 bases from V and 8 from J, leaving 23 bases between them. Germline V gene data show CDR1 as LNHDA and CDR2 as SQIVND (reference sequence). There are 16 residues in the CDR3. For the CDR3, the DNA is TGTGCCAGTACTTCTAGGCTAGGGCAGGGCGAAGAAAAACTGTTTTTT. This sequence encodes CASTSRLGQGEEKLFF.

The V gene is TRBV7-2, the J gene TRBJ2-5; 9 nucleotides agree with TRBD2. The CDR3 consists of 14 residues. Germline V CDR1 and CDR2: SGHTA, FQGNSA. J lost 3 bases, V lost 5 bases, and 4 bases had no gene match. The CDR3 here is CASSPSGAKETQYF. The CDR3 DNA reads as TGTGCCAGCAGCCCTAGCGGGGCAAAAGAGACCCAGTACTTC. The full variable domain, rest sourced from reference TRBV7-2 and TRBJ2-5, is GAGVSQSPSNKVTEKGKDVELRCDPISGHTALYWYRQSLGQGLEFLIYFQGNSAPDKSGLPSDRFSAERTGGSVSTLTIQRTQQEDSAVYLCASSPSGAKETQYFGPGTRLLVL.

The chain uses TRBV18 and TRBJ2-3; 11 bases are shared with TRBD1. Germline CDR1 KGHSH, CDR2 LQKENI. The CDR3 has 17 residues. The ends lost 1 base at V and 3 bases at J; junction bases unmatched: 6. The CDR3 loop is CASSPLPGQGGTDTQYF. CDR3 nucleotide sequence: TGTGCCAGCTCACCACTGCCGGGACAGGGGGGAACAGATACGCAGTATTTT.

The CDR3 DNA reads TGTGCCAGCAGCCCTGGACAGGGCGTCAACGAGCAGTACTTC. This gives the protein CASSPGQGVNEQYF. The V and J genes are TRBV11-3 and TRBJ2-7; TRBD1 aligns across 8 bases. V was clipped by 5 bases and J by 5 bases; unmatched bases: 8. CDR3 length: 14 amino acids. Germline V CDR1 and CDR2: SGHNT, YENEEA.

The chain is built from TRBV28 and TRBJ1-2, with 8 bases identical to TRBD1. V lost 6 bases, J lost 8 bases, and 11 bases stayed unmatched. This CDR3 contains 14 residues. Germline loops: CDR1 MDHEN, CDR2 SYDVKM. DNA for the CDR3: TGTGCCAGCAGCCGACAGGGGATGGGAAAAGGCTACACCTTC. Amino acid sequence: CASSRQGMGKGYTF.

The chain joins TRBV4-1 to TRBJ2-2, with D possibly being TRBD1 (7 bases). The length of the CDR3 is 15 residues. Looked up from germline, CDR1 is MGHRA and CDR2 is YSYEKL. Trimming shortened V by 4 bases and J by 3 bases, and 12 bases separated the two germline ends. CDR3 nucleotide sequence: TGCGCCAGCAGCCGCGGGACAGCCGACACCGGGGAGCTGTTTTTT. Its protein product is CASSRGTADTGELFF.

The chain recombines TRBV29-1 with TRBJ1-1; D not certain. V lost 4 bases to trimming and J lost 2 bases, with 11 bases between them. Germline values: CDR1 SQVTM, CDR2 ANQGSEA. The length of the CDR3 is 13 residues. As DNA, the CDR3 is TGCAGCGTTGCGGGATGGGGAAACACTGAAGCTTTCTTT. It specifies CSVAGWGNTEAFF.

The V call is TRBV19, the J call TRBJ1-2; 7 bases fit TRBD1. The CDR3 spans 15 residues. The junction had 7 bases not matched to a gene; V was cut back by 3 bases and J by 3 bases. Per germline, CDR1 LNHDA and CDR2 SQIVND (reference sequence). As DNA, the CDR3 is TGTGCCAGTAGTATCGGAATAGGACAGGACTATGGCTACACCTTC. As protein: CASSIGIGQDYGYTF.

Here the CDR3 DNA reads TGTGCCAGCGCGCCATCCGTATTAGCCAAAAACATTCAGTACTTC. Protein product: CASAPSVLAKNIQYF. V and J are TRBV2 and TRBJ2-4; D remains ambiguous. Germline CDR1 and CDR2: SNHLY and FYNNEI. This CDR3 spans 15 amino acids. V dropped 8 bases and J dropped 0 bases, with 14 bases sitting between them.

With respect to this clone: This CDR3 is also generated by other DNA sequences in the sample. The V call is TRBV5-1, the J call TRBJ1-2; 11 bases line up with TRBD1. Trimming at V came to 5 bases and at J to 8 bases, leaving 8 bases not matched to a gene. Germline assignment: CDR1 SGHRS and CDR2 YFSETQ. The CDR3 runs to 14 residues. CDR3 amino acids: CASRTGQGAPGYTF. Written as DNA, the CDR3 is TGCGCCAGCAGGACCGGACAGGGGGCGCCCGGCTACACCTTC. The full variable domain, completed using reference TRBV5-1 and TRBJ1-2, is KAGVTQTPRYLIKTRGQQVTLSCSPISGHRSVSWYQQTPGQGLQFLFEYFSETQRNKGNFPGRFSGRQFSNSRSEMNVSTLELGDSALYLCASRTGQGAPGYTFGSGTRLTVV.

The chain uses TRBV7-2 and TRBJ1-2; D not certain. CDR1 and CDR2 (germline): SGHTA, FQGNSA. V lost 5 bases and J 7 bases, leaving 11 bases between the germline ends. The CDR3 runs to 12 residues. In DNA, the CDR3 is TGTGCCAGCAGCCCCCCTATCGGTGGCTACACCTTC. This translates into CASSPPIGGYTF.

The chain is built from TRBV18 and TRBJ2-1; the match to TRBD2 covers 9 bases. This CDR3 is built from 15 residues. V shed 1 base, J shed 10 bases, and the junction held 8 bases outside the gene matches. CDR1 and CDR2 (germline): KGHSH, LQKENI. The CDR3 protein is CASSPLAGAAGEQFF. In DNA, the CDR3 is TGTGCCAGCTCACCACTAGCGGGGGCGGCTGGGGAGCAGTTCTTC.

This chain links TRBV19 with TRBJ2-3; tentatively, D is TRBD2 (6 bases). Trimming cost V 7 bases and J 3 bases, with 35 bases left between them. The germline V gene encodes CDR1 LNHDA and CDR2 SQIVND (reference sequence). The CDR3 contains 21 residues. The CDR3 nucleotides read TGTGCCAGTACCCAGTTTCCAAATTTCGAACCGGGGCTAGGGAGGACAGATACGCAGTATTTT. This translates into CASTQFPNFEPGLGRTDTQYF.

V and J are TRBV13 and TRBJ1-6, with 10 bases fitting TRBD1. This CDR3 contains 15 residues. Germline V lookup: CDR1 PRHDT, CDR2 FYEKMQ (reference sequence). V gave up 5 bases and J gave up 9 bases; unmatched junction bases: 7. CDR3: CASSRRGQGISPLHF. In DNA form, the CDR3 reads TGTGCCAGCAGCCGACGGGGACAGGGGATTTCACCCCTCCACTTT.

The chain recombines TRBV6-4 with TRBJ1-1; 10 bases are a match to TRBD1. CDR1 is MRHNA and CDR2 is SNTAGT in the germline V gene. The CDR3 contains 17 residues. Losses at the gene ends were 5 bases for V and 1 base for J; bases not matched to a gene: 10. This chain's CDR3 is CASSREGQGMGNTEAFF. The CDR3 DNA sequence: TGTGCCAGCAGTCGTGAGGGACAGGGGATGGGGAACACTGAAGCTTTCTTT.